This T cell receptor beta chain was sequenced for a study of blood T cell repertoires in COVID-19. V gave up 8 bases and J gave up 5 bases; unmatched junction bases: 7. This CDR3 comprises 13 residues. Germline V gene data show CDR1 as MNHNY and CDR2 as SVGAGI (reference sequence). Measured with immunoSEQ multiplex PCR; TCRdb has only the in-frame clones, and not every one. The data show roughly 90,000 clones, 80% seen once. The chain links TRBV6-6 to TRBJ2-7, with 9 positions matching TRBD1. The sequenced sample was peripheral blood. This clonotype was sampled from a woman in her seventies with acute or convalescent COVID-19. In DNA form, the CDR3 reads TGTGCCAGCGAAAGGACAGGGGCCAACGAGCAGTACTTC. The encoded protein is CASERTGANEQYF.